This T cell receptor (beta chain) is drawn from a study of CD8 T cells in ankylosing spondylitis. The study, taken as a whole, reports: Within peripheral blood, clones linked to disease were CD8+ and relatively rare. A TCR beta motif made of fewer than ten highly homologous variants seemed typical of ankylosing spondylitis blood. Certain motif variants had earlier been reported in reactive arthritis synovial fluid and blood. Matched ankylosing spondylitis synovial fluid reportedly showed significant enrichment of disease-linked clones.

CDR1 is SGDLS, CDR2 YYNGEE, per germline. This CDR3 is 15 amino acids long. Unmatched junction bases numbered 0, after V lost 0 bases and J lost 0 bases. MiXCR, run by TCRdb on the 5' RACE reads, gives a single entry per CDR3 protein. Seen here are under 250,000 distinct CDR3 sequences, roughly a tenth observed once, and the top ten hold approximately 6.6%. This clonotype has at least ten counts. What it recognizes is unknown. This clonotype originated in a male donor with ankylosing spondylitis or in good health (not recorded which). What was sequenced was blood, either unsorted or a sorted T cell fraction (not recorded which). This chain links TRBV9 with TRBJ1-3; 7 bases agree with TRBD1. The DNA of the CDR3 is TGTGCCAGCAGCGTAGGGGACAGCTCTGGAAACACCATATATTTT. It yields the protein CASSVGDSSGNTIYF.